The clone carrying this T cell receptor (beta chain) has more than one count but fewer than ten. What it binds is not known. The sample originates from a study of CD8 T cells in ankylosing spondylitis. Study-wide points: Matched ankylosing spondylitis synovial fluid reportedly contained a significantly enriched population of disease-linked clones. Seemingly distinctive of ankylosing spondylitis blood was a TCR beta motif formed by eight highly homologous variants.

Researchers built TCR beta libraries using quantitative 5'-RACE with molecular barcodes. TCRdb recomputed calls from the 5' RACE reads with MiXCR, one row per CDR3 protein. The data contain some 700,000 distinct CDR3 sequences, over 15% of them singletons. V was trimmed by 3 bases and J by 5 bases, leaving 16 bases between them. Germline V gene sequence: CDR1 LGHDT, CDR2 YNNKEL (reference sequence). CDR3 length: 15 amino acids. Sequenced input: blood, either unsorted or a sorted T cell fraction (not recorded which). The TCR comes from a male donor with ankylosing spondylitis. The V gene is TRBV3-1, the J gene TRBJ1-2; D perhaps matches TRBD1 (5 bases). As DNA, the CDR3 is TGTGCCAGCAGCCATCTGGGGGTAGGGCAATATGGCTACACCTTC. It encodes CASSHLGVGQYGYTF.